A selection of T cell receptor beta chains follows, all from one sample in a study of blood T cell repertoires in COVID-19. Measured with immunoSEQ multiplex PCR; TCRdb has only the in-frame clones, and not every one. This sample carries more than 300,000 clones, 85% to 90% of them seen once, and the ten largest clones take roughly 1.2%. Sequencing was performed on PBMCs or T cells enriched from blood (not recorded which). These receptors came from a woman in her late teens or twenties who had recovered from COVID-19. CDR3s include the opening cysteine and the closing phenylalanine or tryptophan. Fields, in order: clone size, V gene, J gene, CDR3 protein. Expanded clones are given a class, and other clones once, few, many or no size at all.

-	TRBV4-1	TRBJ1-2	CASSQGQDGYTF
once	TRBV5-4	TRBJ1-1	CASNGQTETEAFF
-	TRBV28	TRBJ2-4	CASSLGRANIQYF
-	TRBV19	TRBJ1-5	CASAEDRREDQPQHF
once	TRBV29-1	TRBJ1-4	CSVQVLGGKLFF
-	TRBV19	TRBJ1-5	CASTGTGAQPQHF
-	TRBV24-1	TRBJ2-7	CATSDVAAYEQYF
-	TRBV25-1	TRBJ1-2	CASSRDSRVYGYTF
-	TRBV29-1	TRBJ1-1	CSVVANTEAFF
-	TRBV7-9	TRBJ1-1	CASSSEQGARTEAFF
-	TRBV13	TRBJ1-2	CASSFARVGGYTF
-	TRBV5-4	TRBJ1-1	CASSIGQGATEAFF
-	TRBV6-5	TRBJ1-6	CASSRDSNSPLHF
-	TRBV14	TRBJ1-6	CASSHTGGSYNSPLHF
few	TRBV9	TRBJ2-7	CASSVAGGASYEQYF
-	TRBV6-6	TRBJ2-2	CASSYQGATGELFF
-	TRBV29-1	TRBJ1-4	CSVREDNPNEKLFF
-	TRBV10-3	TRBJ2-7	CAISGPPTSSYEQYF
-	TRBV5-1	TRBJ2-6	CASSLGDRTPRGANVLTF
-	TRBV2	TRBJ1-1	CASSGQGNTEAFF
-	TRBV9	TRBJ2-6	CASERGGRSGANVLTF
-	TRBV3-1/TRBV3-2	TRBJ1-5	CASSQTGTGGNQPQHF
-	TRBV6-4	TRBJ2-1	CASSVSGGSYNEQFF
-	TRBV5-6	TRBJ2-7	CASSLVAASAYEQYF
-	TRBV2	TRBJ1-6	CASSQPDSINSPLHF
-	TRBV6-6	TRBJ1-4	CASSPGQGAKLFF
-	TRBV4-3	TRBJ2-1	CASSQDWERGSSYNEQFF
-	TRBV4-3	TRBJ2-1	CASSQGISGEQFF
-	TRBV7-2	TRBJ2-5	CASSGRQGGVETQYF